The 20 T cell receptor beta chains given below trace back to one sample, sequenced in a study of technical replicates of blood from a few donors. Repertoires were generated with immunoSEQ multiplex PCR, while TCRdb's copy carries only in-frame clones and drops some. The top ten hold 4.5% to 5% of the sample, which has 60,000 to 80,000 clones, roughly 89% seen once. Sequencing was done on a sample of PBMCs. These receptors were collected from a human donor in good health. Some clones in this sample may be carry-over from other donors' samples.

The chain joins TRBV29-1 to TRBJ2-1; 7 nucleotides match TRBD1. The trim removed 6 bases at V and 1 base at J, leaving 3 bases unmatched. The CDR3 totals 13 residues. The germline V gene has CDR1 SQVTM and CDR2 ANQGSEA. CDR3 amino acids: CSVTGQSYNEQFF. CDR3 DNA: TGCAGCGTGACGGGACAGTCCTACAATGAGCAGTTCTTC.

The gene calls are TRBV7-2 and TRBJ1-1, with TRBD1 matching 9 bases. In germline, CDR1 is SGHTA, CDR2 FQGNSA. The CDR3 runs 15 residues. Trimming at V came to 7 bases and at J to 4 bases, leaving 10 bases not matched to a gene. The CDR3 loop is CASTVAGTGFTEAFF. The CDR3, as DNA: TGTGCCAGCACCGTAGCCGGGACAGGGTTCACTGAAGCTTTCTTT.

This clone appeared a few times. The CDR3 sequence: CASSLFGLVEQFF. DNA of the CDR3: TGTGCCAGCAGCCTTTTCGGACTAGTGGAGCAGTTCTTC. The V and J genes are TRBV6-6 and TRBJ2-1; 7 bases are a match to TRBD2. In germline, CDR1 is MNHNY, CDR2 SVGAGI (reference sequence). V gave up 6 bases and J gave up 10 bases; unmatched junction bases: 9. The length of the CDR3 is 13 residues.

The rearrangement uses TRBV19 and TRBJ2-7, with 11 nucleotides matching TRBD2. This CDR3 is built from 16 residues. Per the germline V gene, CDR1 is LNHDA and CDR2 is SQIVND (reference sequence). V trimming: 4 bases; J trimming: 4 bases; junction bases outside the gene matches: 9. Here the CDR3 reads CASSTSTSGNLYEQYF. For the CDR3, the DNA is TGTGCCAGTAGTACGTCGACTAGCGGGAATTTGTACGAGCAGTACTTC.

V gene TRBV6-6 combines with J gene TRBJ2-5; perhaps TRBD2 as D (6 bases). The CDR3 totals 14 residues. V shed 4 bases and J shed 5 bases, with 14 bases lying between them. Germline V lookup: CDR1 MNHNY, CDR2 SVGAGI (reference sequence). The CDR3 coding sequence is TGTGCCAGCAGTTCCCGTTCGGGGAGGGAGACCCAGTACTTC. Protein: CASSSRSGRETQYF.

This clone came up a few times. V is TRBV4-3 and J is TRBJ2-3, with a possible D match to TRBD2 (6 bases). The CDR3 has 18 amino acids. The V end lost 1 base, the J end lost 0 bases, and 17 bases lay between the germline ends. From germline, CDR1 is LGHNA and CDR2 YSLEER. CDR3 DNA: TGCGCCAGCAGCCAAGCCCTAAGGAGTGGAGGGAGCACAGATACGCAGTATTTT. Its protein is CASSQALRSGGSTDTQYF.

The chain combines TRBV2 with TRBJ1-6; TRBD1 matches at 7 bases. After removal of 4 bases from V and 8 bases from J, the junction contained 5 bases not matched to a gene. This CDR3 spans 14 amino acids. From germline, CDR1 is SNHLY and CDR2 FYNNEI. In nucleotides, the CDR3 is TGTGCCAGCAGTGTACGGCAGGGGGATTCACCCCTCCACTTT. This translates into CASSVRQGDSPLHF.

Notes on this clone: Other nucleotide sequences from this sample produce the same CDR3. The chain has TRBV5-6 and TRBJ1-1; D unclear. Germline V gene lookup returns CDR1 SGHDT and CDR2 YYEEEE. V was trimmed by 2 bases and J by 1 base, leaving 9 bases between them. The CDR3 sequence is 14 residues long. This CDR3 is CASSLGGRNTEAFF. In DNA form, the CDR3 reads TGTGCCAGCAGCTTAGGCGGGAGGAACACTGAAGCTTTCTTT.

As DNA, the CDR3 is TGTGCCAGCAGCTTACCGGGAGGGATAGATGGCTACACCTTC. Translated, it gives CASSLPGGIDGYTF. This chain connects TRBV5-6 to TRBJ1-2; D unresolved. CDR1 and CDR2 from the germline V gene are SGHDT and YYEEEE. V dropped 2 bases and J dropped 6 bases, with 14 bases sitting between them. The CDR3 is 14 amino acids.

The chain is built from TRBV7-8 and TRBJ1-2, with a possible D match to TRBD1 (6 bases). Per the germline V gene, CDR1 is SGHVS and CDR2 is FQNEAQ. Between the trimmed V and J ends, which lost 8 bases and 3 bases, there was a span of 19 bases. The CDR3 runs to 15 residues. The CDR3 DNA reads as TGTGCCAGCGGACCTACAGGGCGCTTTGACTATGGCTACACCTTC. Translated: CASGPTGRFDYGYTF.

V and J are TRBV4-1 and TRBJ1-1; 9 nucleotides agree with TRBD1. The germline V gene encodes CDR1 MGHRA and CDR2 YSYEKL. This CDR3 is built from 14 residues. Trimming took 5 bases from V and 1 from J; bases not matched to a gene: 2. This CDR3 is CASSSTGGNTEAFF. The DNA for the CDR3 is TGCGCCAGCAGCTCGACAGGGGGGAACACTGAAGCTTTCTTT.

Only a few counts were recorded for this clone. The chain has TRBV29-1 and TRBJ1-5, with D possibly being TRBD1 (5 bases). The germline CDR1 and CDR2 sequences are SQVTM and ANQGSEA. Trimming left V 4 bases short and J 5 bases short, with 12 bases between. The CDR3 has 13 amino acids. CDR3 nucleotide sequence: TGCAGCGTTGCCACAGGACCCCATCAGCCCCAGCATTTT. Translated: CSVATGPHQPQHF.

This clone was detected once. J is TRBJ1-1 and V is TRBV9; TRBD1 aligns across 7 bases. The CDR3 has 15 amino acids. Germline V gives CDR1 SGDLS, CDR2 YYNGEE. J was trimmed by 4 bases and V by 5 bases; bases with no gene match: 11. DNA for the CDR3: TGTGCCAGCAGTAAGGAGACAGGGATTAGCACTGAAGCTTTCTTT. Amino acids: CASSKETGISTEAFF.

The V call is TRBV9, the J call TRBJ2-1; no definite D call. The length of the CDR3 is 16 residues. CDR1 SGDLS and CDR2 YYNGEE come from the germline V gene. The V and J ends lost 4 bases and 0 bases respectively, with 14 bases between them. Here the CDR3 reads CASSLFSISSYNEQFF. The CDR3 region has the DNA TGTGCCAGCAGCCTCTTTTCTATTAGCTCCTACAATGAGCAGTTCTTC.

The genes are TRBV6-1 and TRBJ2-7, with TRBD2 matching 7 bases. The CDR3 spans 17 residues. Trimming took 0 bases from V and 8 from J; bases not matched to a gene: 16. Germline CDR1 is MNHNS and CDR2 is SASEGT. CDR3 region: CASSEARIAGNLLKQYF. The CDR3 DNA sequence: TGTGCCAGCAGTGAAGCGAGGATAGCGGGTAACCTACTCAAGCAGTACTTC.

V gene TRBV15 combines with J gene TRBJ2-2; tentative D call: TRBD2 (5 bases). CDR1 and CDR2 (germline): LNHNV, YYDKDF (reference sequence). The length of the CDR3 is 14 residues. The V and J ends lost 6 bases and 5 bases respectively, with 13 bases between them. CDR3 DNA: TGTGCCACCAGTCAGCCTCGACTAACCGGGGAGCTGTTTTTT. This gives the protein CATSQPRLTGELFF.

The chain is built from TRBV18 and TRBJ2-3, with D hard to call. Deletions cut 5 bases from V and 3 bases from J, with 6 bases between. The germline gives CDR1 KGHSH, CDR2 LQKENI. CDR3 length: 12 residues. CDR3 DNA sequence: TGTGCCAGCTCAGCAACTACAGATACGCAGTATTTT. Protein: CASSATTDTQYF.

CDR3 in amino acids: CASSLARNTEAFF. The DNA of the CDR3 is TGTGCCAGCAGCTTAGCCAGGAACACTGAAGCTTTCTTT. The chain couples TRBV7-2 to TRBJ1-1; no definite D call. Between the trimmed V and J ends, which lost 0 bases and 1 base, there was a span of 3 bases. The CDR3 loop spans 13 amino acids. The germline V gene encodes CDR1 SGHTA and CDR2 FQGNSA.

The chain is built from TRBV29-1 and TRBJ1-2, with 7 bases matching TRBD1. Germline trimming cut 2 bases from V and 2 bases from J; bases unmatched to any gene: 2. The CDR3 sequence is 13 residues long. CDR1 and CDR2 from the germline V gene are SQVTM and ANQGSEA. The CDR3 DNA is TGCAGCGTTGAAATGACAGGGAACTATGGCTACACCTTC. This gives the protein CSVEMTGNYGYTF.

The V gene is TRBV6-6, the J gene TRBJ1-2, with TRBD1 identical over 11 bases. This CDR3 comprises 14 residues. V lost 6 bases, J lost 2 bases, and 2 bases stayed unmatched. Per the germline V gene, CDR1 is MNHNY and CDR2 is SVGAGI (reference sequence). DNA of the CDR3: TGTGCCAGCAGAGGACAGGGGGCGAACTATGGCTACACCTTC. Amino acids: CASRGQGANYGYTF.